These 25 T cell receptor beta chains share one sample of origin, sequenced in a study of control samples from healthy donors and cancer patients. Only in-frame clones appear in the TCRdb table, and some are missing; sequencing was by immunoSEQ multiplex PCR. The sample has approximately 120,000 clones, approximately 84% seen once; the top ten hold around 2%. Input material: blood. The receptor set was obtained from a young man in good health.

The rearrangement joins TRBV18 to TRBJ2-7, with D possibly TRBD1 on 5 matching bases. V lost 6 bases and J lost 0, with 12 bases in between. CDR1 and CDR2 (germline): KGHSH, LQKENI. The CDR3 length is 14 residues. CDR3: CASSQGVSSYEQYF. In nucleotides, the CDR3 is TGTGCCAGCTCGCAAGGGGTGAGCTCCTACGAGCAGTACTTC.

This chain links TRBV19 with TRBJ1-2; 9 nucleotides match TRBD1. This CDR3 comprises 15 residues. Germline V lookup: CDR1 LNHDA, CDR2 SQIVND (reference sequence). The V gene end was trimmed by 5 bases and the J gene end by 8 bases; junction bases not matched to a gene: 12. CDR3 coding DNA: TGTGCCAGTAGTCCGGACCCGGGACAGGGCTTAGGCTACACCTTC. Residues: CASSPDPGQGLGYTF.

For the CDR3, the DNA is TGTGCCAGCAGTGAAGCTATGGGACAGGGAGGTTCACCCCTCCACTTT. Translation gives CASSEAMGQGGSPLHF. This rearrangement joins TRBV6-1 to TRBJ1-6; 9 bases are shared with TRBD1. The CDR3 runs 16 residues. J gave up 9 bases and V 0 bases, and 6 bases lay outside the gene matches. Germline CDR1 MNHNS, CDR2 SASEGT.

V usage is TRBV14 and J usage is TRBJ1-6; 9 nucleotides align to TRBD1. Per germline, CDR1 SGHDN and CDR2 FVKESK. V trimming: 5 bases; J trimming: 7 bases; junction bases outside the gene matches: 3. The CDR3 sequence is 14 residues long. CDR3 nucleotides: TGTGCCAGCAGCGTCGGGACAGGGAATTCACCCCTCCACTTT. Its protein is CASSVGTGNSPLHF.

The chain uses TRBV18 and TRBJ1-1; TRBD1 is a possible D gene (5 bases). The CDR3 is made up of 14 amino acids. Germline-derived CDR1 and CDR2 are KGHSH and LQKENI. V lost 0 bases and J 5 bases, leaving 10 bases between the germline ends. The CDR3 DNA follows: TGTGCCAGCTCACCACCAGGGGCAAAAACTGAAGCTTTCTTT. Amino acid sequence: CASSPPGAKTEAFF. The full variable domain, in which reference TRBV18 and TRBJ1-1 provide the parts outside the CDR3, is NAGVMQNPRHLVRRRGQEARLRCSPMKGHSHVYWYRQLPEEGLKFMVYLQKENIIDESGMPKERFSAEFPKEGPSILRIQQVVRGDSAAYFCASSPPGAKTEAFFGQGTRLTVV.

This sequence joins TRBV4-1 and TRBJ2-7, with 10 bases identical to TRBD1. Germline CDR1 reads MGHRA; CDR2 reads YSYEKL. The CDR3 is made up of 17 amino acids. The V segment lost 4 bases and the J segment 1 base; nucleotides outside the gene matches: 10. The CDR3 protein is CASSPIRGQGVSYEQYF. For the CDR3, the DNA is TGCGCCAGCAGCCCGATAAGAGGACAGGGGGTATCCTACGAGCAGTACTTC.

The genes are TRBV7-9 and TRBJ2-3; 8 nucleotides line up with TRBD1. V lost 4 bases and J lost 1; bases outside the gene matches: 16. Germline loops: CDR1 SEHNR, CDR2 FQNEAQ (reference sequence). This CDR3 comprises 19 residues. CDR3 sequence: CASSYPGGAWGSRTDTQYF. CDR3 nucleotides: TGTGCCAGCAGCTACCCAGGGGGCGCCTGGGGAAGCCGCACAGATACGCAGTATTTT. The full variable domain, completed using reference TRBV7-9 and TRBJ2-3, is DTGVSQNPRHKITKRGQNVTFRCDPISEHNRLYWYRQTLGQGPEFLTYFQNEAQLEKSRLLSDRFSAERPKGSFSTLEIQRTEQGDSAMYLCASSYPGGAWGSRTDTQYFGPGTRLTVL.

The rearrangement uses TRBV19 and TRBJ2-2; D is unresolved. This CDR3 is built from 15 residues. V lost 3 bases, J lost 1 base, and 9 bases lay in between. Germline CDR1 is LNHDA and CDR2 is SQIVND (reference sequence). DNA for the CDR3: TGTGCCAGTAGTATTCTTACAGAGAACACCGGGGAGCTGTTTTTT. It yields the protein CASSILTENTGELFF. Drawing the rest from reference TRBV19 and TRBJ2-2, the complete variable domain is DGGITQSPKYLFRKEGQNVTLSCEQNLNHDAMYWYRQDPGQGLRLIYYSQIVNDFQKGDIAEGYSVSREKKESFPLTVTSAQKNPTAFYLCASSILTENTGELFFGEGSRLTVL.

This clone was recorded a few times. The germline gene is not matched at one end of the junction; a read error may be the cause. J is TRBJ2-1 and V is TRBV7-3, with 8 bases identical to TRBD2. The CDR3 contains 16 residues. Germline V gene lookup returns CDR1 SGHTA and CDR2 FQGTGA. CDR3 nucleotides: TGTGCCAGCAGCCTAACTGGGACTAGCTCCTACAATGAGCAGTTCTTC. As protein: CASSLTGTSSYNEQFF.

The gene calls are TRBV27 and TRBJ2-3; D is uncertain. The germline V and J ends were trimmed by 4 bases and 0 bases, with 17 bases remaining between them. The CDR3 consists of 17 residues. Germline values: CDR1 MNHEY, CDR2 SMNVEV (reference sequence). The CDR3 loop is CASSSTKVLPSTDTQYF. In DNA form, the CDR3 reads TGTGCCAGCAGTTCCACCAAAGTGCTCCCTAGCACAGATACGCAGTATTTT.

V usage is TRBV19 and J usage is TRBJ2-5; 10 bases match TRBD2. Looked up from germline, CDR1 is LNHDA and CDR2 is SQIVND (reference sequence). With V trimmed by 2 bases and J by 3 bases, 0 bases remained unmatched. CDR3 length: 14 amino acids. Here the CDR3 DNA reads TGTGCCAGTAGTATAACTAGCGGGGAAGAGACCCAGTACTTC. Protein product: CASSITSGEETQYF. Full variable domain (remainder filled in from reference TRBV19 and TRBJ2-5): DGGITQSPKYLFRKEGQNVTLSCEQNLNHDAMYWYRQDPGQGLRLIYYSQIVNDFQKGDIAEGYSVSREKKESFPLTVTSAQKNPTAFYLCASSITSGEETQYFGPGTRLLVL.

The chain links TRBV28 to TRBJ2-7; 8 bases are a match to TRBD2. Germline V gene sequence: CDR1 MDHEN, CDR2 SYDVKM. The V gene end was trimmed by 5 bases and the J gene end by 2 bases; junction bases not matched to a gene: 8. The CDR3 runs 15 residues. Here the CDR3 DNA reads TGTGCCAGCAGTCTCAGCCGGGGGGGGACCTACGAGCAGTACTTC. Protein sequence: CASSLSRGGTYEQYF.

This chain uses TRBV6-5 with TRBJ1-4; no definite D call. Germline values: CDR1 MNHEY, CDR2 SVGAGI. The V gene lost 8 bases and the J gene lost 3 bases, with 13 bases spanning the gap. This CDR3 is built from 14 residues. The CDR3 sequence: CASGRNWANEKLFF. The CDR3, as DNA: TGTGCCAGCGGTAGGAACTGGGCTAATGAAAAACTGTTTTTT.

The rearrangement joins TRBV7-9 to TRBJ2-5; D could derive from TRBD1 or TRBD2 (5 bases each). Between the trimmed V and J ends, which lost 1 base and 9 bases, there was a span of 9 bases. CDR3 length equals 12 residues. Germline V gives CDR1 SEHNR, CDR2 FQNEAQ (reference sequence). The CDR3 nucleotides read TGTGCCAGCAGCTTAGGATTGGGACCCCAGTACTTC. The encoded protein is CASSLGLGPQYF.

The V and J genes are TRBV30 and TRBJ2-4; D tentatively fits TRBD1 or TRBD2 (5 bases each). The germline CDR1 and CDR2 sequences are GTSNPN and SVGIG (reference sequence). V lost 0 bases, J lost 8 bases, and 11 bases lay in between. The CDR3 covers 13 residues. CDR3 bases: TGTGCCTGGAGTGTCCGAAGAGGGGACATTCAGTACTTC. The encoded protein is CAWSVRRGDIQYF.

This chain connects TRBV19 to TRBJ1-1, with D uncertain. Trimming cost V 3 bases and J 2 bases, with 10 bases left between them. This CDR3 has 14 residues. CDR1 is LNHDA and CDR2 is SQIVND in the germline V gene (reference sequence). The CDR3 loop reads CASSIPRLNTEAFF. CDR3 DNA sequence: TGTGCCAGTAGTATCCCCAGACTCAACACTGAAGCTTTCTTT.

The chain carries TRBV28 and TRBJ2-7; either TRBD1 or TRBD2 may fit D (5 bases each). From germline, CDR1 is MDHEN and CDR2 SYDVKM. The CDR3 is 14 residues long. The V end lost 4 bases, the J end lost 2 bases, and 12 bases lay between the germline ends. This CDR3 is CASSSGTQAYEQYF. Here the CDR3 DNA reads TGTGCCAGCAGTTCCGGGACCCAGGCCTACGAGCAGTACTTC.

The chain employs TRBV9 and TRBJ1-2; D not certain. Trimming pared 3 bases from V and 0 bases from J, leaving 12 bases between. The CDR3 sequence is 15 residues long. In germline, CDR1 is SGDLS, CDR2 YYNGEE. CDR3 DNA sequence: TGTGCCAGCAGCGACCCTAGGGCGGCTAACTATGGCTACACCTTC. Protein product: CASSDPRAANYGYTF.

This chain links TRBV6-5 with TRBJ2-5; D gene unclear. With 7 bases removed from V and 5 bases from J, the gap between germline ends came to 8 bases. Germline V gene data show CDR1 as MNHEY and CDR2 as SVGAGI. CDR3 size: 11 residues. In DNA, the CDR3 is TGTGCCAGCAATTCGCGGGAGACCCAGTACTTC. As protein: CASNSRETQYF.

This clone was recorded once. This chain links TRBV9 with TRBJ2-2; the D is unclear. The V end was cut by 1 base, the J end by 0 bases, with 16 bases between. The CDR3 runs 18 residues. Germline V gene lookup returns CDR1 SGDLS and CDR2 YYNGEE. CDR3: CASSVHPPGSSNTGELFF. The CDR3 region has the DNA TGTGCCAGCAGCGTACACCCCCCCGGCTCCTCGAACACCGGGGAGCTGTTTTTT.

The CDR3 sequence: CASSGFSTDTQYF. The CDR3 nucleotides read TGTGCCAGCAGTGGTTTTAGCACAGATACGCAGTATTTT. This chain uses TRBV2 with TRBJ2-3; unclear D gene. V lost 4 bases and J lost 0, with 5 bases in between. The CDR3 totals 13 residues. From germline, CDR1 is SNHLY and CDR2 FYNNEI.

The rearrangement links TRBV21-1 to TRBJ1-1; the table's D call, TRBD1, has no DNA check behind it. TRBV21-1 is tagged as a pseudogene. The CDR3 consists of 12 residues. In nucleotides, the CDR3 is TGTGCCACCCCGACATCGAACACTGAAGCTTTCTTT. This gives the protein CATPTSNTEAFF.

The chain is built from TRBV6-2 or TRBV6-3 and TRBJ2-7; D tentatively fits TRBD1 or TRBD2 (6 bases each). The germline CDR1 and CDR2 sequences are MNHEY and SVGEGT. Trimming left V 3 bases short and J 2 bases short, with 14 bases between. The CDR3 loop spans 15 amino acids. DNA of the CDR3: TGTGCCAGCAGTTATGCAGGGGACTTGACCTACGAGCAGTACTTC. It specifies CASSYAGDLTYEQYF.

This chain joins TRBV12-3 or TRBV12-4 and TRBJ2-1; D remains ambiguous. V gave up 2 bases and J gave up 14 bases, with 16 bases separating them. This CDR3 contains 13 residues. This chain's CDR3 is CASSLSPGPMEFF. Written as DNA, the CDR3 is TGTGCCAGCAGTTTAAGCCCCGGCCCGATGGAGTTCTTC.

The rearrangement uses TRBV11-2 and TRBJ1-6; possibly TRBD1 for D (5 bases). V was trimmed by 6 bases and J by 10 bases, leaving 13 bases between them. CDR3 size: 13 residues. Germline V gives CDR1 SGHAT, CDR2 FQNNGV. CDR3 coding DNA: TGTGCCAGCAGAGGGACCAACGGATCACCCCTCCACTTT. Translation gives CASRGTNGSPLHF.